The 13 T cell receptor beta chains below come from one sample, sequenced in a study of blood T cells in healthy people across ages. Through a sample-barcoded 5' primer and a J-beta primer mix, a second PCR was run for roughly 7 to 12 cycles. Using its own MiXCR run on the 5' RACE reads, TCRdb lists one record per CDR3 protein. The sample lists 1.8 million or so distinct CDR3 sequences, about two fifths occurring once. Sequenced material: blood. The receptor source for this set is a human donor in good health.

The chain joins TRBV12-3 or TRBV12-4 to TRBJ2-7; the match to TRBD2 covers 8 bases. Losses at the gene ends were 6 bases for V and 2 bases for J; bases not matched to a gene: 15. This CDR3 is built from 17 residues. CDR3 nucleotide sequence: TGTGCCAGCAGCCCGCGTATGTCGGGGGGGGCCGCCTACGAGCAGTACTTC. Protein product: CASSPRMSGGAAYEQYF.

The CDR3 sequence: CASSQEPGTGLYEQYF. In DNA, the CDR3 is TGCGCCAGCAGCCAAGAACCCGGGACAGGGCTCTACGAGCAGTACTTC. The rearrangement uses TRBV4-3 and TRBJ2-7, with 9 bases identical to TRBD1. J was trimmed by 3 bases and V by 0 bases; bases with no gene match: 6. The CDR3 totals 16 residues. Germline assignment: CDR1 LGHNA and CDR2 YSLEER.

CDR3 in amino acids: CASSISGTAFNEKLFF. The CDR3, as DNA: TGTGCCAGCAGCATCTCCGGGACAGCCTTTAATGAAAAACTGTTTTTT. The genes are TRBV5-6 and TRBJ1-4; 7 bases fit TRBD1. V trimming: 4 bases; J trimming: 4 bases; junction bases outside the gene matches: 10. This CDR3 comprises 16 residues. CDR1 is SGHDT and CDR2 is YYEEEE in the germline V gene.

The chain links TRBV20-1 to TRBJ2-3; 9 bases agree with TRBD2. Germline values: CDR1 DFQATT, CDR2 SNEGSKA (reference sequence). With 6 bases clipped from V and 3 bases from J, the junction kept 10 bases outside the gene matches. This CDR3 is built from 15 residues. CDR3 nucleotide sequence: TGCAGTGCGAAGAGGCTGCGGGGGGGTACAGATACGCAGTATTTT. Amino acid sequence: CSAKRLRGGTDTQYF.

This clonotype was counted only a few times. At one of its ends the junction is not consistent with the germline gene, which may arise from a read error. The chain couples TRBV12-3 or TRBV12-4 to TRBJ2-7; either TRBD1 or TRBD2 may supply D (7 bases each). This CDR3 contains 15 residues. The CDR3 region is CVSRRQGGRNYEQYF. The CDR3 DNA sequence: TGTGTCAGCAGACGACAGGGAGGGCGAAACTACGAGCAGTACTTC.

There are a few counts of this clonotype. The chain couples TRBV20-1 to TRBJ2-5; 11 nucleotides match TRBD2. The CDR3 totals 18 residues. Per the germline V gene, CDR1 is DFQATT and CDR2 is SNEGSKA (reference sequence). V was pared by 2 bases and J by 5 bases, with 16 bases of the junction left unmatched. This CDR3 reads CSARSPQISGGAWETQYF. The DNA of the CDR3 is TGCAGTGCTAGAAGCCCCCAGATTAGCGGGGGGGCCTGGGAGACCCAGTACTTC.

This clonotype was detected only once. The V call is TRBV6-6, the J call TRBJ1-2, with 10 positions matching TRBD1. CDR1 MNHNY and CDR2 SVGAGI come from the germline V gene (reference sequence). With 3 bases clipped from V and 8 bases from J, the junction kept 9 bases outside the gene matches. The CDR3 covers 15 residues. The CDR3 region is CASSYDRGRYEGYTF. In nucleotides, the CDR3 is TGTGCCAGCAGTTATGACAGGGGGCGATATGAGGGCTACACCTTC.

CDR3 region: CASSLTGDIQYF. The CDR3 DNA reads TGTGCCAGCAGTTTGACCGGTGACATTCAGTACTTC. The V gene is TRBV12-3 or TRBV12-4, the J gene TRBJ2-4; unclear D gene. The length of the CDR3 is 12 residues. Trimming cost V 3 bases and J 8 bases, with 8 bases left between them.

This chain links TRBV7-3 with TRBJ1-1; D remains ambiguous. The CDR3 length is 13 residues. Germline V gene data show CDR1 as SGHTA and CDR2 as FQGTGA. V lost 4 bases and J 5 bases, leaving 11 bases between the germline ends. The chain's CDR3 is CASSSGPGTEAFF. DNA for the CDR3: TGTGCCAGCAGCTCCGGTCCCGGGACTGAAGCTTTCTTT.

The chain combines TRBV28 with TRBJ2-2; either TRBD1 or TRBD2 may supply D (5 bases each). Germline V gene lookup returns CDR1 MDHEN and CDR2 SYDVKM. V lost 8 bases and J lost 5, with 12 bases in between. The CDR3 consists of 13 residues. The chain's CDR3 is CASGPGLTGELFF. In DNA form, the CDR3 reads TGTGCCAGCGGCCCGGGGCTGACCGGGGAGCTGTTTTTT.

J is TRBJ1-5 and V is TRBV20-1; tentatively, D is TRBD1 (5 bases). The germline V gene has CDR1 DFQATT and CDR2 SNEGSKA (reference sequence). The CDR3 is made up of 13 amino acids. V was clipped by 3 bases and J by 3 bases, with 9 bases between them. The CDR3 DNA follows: TGCAGTGCTAGTCTACAGGTCAATCAGCCCCAGCATTTT. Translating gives CSASLQVNQPQHF.

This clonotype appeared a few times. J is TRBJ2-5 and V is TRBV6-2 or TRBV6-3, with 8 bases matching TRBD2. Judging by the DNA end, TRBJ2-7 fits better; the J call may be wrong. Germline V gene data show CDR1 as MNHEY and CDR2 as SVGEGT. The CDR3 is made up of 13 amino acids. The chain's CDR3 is CATSGGAEDEQYF. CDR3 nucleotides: TGTGCCACGTCGGGAGGGGCGGAAGACGAGCAGTACTTC.

The CDR3 sequence is CSASSIIDTQYF. The CDR3 DNA is TGCAGTGCTAGTTCCATCATAGATACGCAGTATTTT. The rearrangement links TRBV20-1 to TRBJ2-3, with D uncertain. Germline V gives CDR1 DFQATT, CDR2 SNEGSKA (reference sequence). The CDR3 contains 12 residues. The germline V and J ends were trimmed by 3 bases and 5 bases, with 9 bases remaining between them.